The rows below give T cell receptor beta chains drawn from one sample of a study of blood T cell repertoires in COVID-19. Libraries were prepared by immunoSEQ multiplex PCR; TCRdb keeps only in-frame clonotypes and omits some of them. The table has 150,000 to 200,000 clones, roughly 79% seen once; the top ten hold roughly 17%. The sample comprised peripheral blood. These receptors were obtained from a man in his 60s with active or convalescent COVID-19. The CDR3 runs from the conserved cysteine through the conserved F or W. D genes are given only for firm matches. Rows may omit the clone size; those that give it use once, few, many or a size class.

TRBD2,TRBV9,TRBJ2-1,NA,TGTGCCAGCAGCACCTGGGCCGGACTAGCGGAAGGCAATGAGCAGTTCTTC,CASSTWAGLAEGNEQFF
NA,TRBV7-8,TRBJ2-2,NA,TGTGCCAGCAGCTTAGGGCAGGGACTGGCCGGGGAGCTGTTTTTT,CASSLGQGLAGELFF
TRBD1,TRBV4-2,TRBJ2-5,NA,TGTGCCAGCAGCCAAGATGACAGGGGGGAGCTGGAGACCCAGTACTTC,CASSQDDRGELETQYF
NA,TRBV30,TRBJ2-7,few,TGTGCCTGGGAGTGGGGGACTGGCTCCTACGAGCAGTACTTC,CAWEWGTGSYEQYF
NA,TRBV7-2,TRBJ1-5,NA,TGTGCCAGCAGCTTCAGGAGGGGACAGCCCCAGCATTTT,CASSFRRGQPQHF
NA,TRBV5-5,TRBJ2-1,NA,TGTGCCAGCAGCCTGATAGGGGGTAAAAATGAGCAGTTCTTC,CASSLIGGKNEQFF
NA,TRBV27,TRBJ2-3,NA,TGTGCCAGCAGTTTAGGGCAGGGTAATCGAGATACGCAGTATTTT,CASSLGQGNRDTQYF
TRBD2,TRBV7-9,TRBJ2-5,NA,TGTGCCATCGACCCTAGCGGGCATCAAGAGACCCAGTACTTC,CAIDPSGHQETQYF
NA,TRBV28,TRBJ2-7,few,TGTGCCAGCAGCGCGACCGGGAACACCGCCTACGAGCAGTACTTC,CASSATGNTAYEQYF
NA,TRBV7-2,TRBJ1-5,NA,TGTGCCAGCAGCTTAGCGGGGGCGGGTAACTATCAGCCCCAGCATTTT,CASSLAGAGNYQPQHF
NA,TRBV7-7,TRBJ2-1,NA,TGTGCCAGCAGCATCAGGGGTGGTGAGCAGTTCTTC,CASSIRGGEQFF
TRBD2,TRBV19,TRBJ2-3,once,TGTGCCAGTAGTCCTTGGACTAGCGGGACCACCCCAGATACGCAGTATTTT,CASSPWTSGTTPDTQYF
TRBD2,TRBV5-1,TRBJ2-1,NA,TGCGCCAGCAGCTTGGGCGCTAGCGGGAACAATGAGCAGTTCTTC,CASSLGASGNNEQFF
NA,TRBV3-1/TRBV3-2,TRBJ1-2,NA,TGTGCCAGCAGCCAAGTGGAAGATGGGCAGGTTCATGGCTACACCTTC,CASSQVEDGQVHGYTF
NA,TRBV28,TRBJ1-5,NA,TGTGCCAGCAGTGGGCGGCAGGGCTACAATCAGCCCCAGCATTTT,CASSGRQGYNQPQHF
NA,TRBV5-5,TRBJ1-1,few,TGTGCCAGCAGCTCCACGGGAGGGCTGAACACTGAAGCTTTCTTT,CASSSTGGLNTEAFF
TRBD2,TRBV28,TRBJ2-3,few,TGTGCCAGCAGCGAGGCGGGAGCTGTTGAAGATACGCAGTATTTT,CASSEAGAVEDTQYF
NA,TRBV10-3,TRBJ2-7,NA,TGTGCCATCAGTGTTTCCCCGTCGGACGAGCAGTACTTC,CAISVSPSDEQYF
TRBD1,TRBV9,TRBJ1-6,few,TGTGCCAGCAGCGCCCGGACAGGGGTTAATTCACCCCTCCACTTT,CASSARTGVNSPLHF
NA,TRBV28,TRBJ1-2,NA,TGTGCCAGCACCACTTTTGCGGGTGGCTACACCTTC,CASTTFAGGYTF
NA,TRBV15,TRBJ2-7,NA,TGTGCCACCAGCAGAGATCGGGGCAGGGGCTTATACGAGCAGTACTTC,CATSRDRGRGLYEQYF
NA,TRBV11-3,TRBJ2-5,NA,TGTGCCAGCAGCCCCTTTAGCGGCTGGGAGACCCAGTACTTC,CASSPFSGWETQYF
TRBD2,TRBV7-3,TRBJ2-3,NA,TGTGCCAGCAGCGCTGCGGGAGGCGGGGCAGATACGCAGTATTTT,CASSAAGGGADTQYF
NA,TRBV21-1,TRBJ2-4,NA,TGTGCCAGCAGCAAGCGCCCCAGGGTAAACATTCAGTACTTC,CASSKRPRVNIQYF
NA,TRBV5-1,TRBJ1-4,NA,TGCGCCAGCAGCTCCTCATCAGGTGCGGAAAAACTGTTTTTT,CASSSSSGAEKLFF
NA,TRBV10-3,TRBJ1-3,NA,TGTGCCATCAGTGGCTCAGGACACTCTGGAAACACCATATATTTT,CAISGSGHSGNTIYF
NA,TRBV28,TRBJ1-2,NA,TGTGCCAGCAGTGTTAAACCCCGGGGGGGGTATGGCTACACCTTC,CASSVKPRGGYGYTF
TRBD2,TRBV27,TRBJ2-7,NA,TGTGCCAGCAGTTTCCGGACTAGCGGGATGAGCGAGCAGTACTTC,CASSFRTSGMSEQYF
TRBD2,TRBV27,TRBJ2-7,few,TGTGCCAGCAAAATGGCTAGCGGAAGGGAGCAGTACTTC,CASKMASGREQYF
TRBD1,TRBV7-9,TRBJ2-1,NA,TGTGCCAGTATGGGACAGGGGTACAATGAGCAGTTCTTC,CASMGQGYNEQFF
NA,TRBV11-2,TRBJ2-2,NA,TGTGCCAGCAGCTTAGGAACGGGCCCGGAGGCCGGGGAGCTGTTTTTT,CASSLGTGPEAGELFF
NA,TRBV7-6,TRBJ1-1,few,TGTGCCAGCACCGAAATTACAGGGCCGTTAACTGAAGCTTTCTTT,CASTEITGPLTEAFF
NA,TRBV3-1/TRBV3-2,TRBJ2-6,NA,TGTGCCAGCAGCCAGTCTAGATCCGGGGCCAACGTCCTGACTTTC,CASSQSRSGANVLTF